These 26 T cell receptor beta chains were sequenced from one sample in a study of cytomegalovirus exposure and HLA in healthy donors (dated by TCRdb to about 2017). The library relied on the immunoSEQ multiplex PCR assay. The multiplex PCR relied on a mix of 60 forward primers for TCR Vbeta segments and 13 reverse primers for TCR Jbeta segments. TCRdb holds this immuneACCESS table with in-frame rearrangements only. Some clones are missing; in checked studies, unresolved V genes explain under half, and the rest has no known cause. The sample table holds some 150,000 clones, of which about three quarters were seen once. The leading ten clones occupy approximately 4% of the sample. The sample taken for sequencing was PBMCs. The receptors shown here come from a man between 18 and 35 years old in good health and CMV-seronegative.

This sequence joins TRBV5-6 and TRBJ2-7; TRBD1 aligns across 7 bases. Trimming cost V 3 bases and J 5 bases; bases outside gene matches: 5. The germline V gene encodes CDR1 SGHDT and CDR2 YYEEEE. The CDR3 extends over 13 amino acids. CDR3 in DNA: TGTGCCAGCAGCTGGGGACAGAACAACGAGCAGTACTTC. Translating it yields CASSWGQNNEQYF.

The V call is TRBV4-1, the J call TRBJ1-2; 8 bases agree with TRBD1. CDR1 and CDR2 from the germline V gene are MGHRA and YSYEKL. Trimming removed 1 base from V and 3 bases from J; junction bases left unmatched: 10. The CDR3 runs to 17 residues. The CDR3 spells CASSQAVGAGGDYGYTF. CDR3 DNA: TGCGCCAGCAGCCAAGCTGTTGGGGCAGGGGGCGACTATGGCTACACCTTC.

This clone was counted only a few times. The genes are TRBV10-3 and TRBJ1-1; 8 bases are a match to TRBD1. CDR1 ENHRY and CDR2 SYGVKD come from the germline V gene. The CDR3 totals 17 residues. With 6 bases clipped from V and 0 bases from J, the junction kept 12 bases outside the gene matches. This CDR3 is CAIRGGTGQGMNTEAFF. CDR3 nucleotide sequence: TGTGCCATCAGGGGAGGGACCGGACAGGGCATGAACACTGAAGCTTTCTTT.

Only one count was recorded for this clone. CDR3: CASSVGSASTDTQYF. Here the CDR3 DNA reads TGTGCCAGCAGCGTGGGGAGCGCCAGCACAGATACGCAGTATTTT. The J gene is TRBJ2-3, the V gene TRBV7-3; the D gene is possibly TRBD2 (5 bases). The germline V and J ends were trimmed by 5 bases and 0 bases, with 12 bases remaining between them. This CDR3 spans 15 amino acids. CDR1 and CDR2 (germline): SGHTA, FQGTGA.

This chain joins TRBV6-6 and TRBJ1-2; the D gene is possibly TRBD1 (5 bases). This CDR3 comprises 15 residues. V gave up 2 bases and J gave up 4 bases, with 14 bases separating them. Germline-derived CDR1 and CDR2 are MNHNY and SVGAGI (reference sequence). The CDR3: CASSYGRVAGYGYTF. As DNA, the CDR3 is TGTGCCAGCAGTTACGGCAGGGTAGCAGGCTATGGCTACACCTTC.

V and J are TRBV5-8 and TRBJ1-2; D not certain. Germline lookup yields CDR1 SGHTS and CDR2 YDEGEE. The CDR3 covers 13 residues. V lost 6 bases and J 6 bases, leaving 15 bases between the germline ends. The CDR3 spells CASNRYGFDGYTF. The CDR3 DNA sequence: TGTGCCAGCAACCGCTACGGTTTCGATGGCTACACCTTC.

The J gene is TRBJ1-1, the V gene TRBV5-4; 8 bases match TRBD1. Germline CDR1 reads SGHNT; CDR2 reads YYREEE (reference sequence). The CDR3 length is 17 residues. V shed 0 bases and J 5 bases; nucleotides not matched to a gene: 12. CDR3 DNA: TGTGCCAGCAGCTTGGCCCAGGCCGGACAGGGAGATACTGAAGCTTTCTTT. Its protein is CASSLAQAGQGDTEAFF.

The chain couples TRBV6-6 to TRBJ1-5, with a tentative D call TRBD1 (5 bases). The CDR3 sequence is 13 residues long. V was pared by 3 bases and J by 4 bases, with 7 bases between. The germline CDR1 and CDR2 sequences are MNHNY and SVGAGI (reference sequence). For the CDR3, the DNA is TGTGCCAGCAGTTATCCAGGGAATCAGCCCCAGCATTTT. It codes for CASSYPGNQPQHF.

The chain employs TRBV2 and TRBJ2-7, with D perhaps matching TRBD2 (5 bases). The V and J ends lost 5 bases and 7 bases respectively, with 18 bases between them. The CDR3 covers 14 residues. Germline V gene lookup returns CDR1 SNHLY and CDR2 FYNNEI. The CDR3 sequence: CASSLQLGVEEQYF. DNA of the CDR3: TGTGCCAGCAGTCTACAGTTGGGAGTTGAGGAGCAGTACTTC.

The CDR3 loop is CASSDLGGDETDTQYF. Here the CDR3 DNA reads TGTGCCAGCAGTGATCTAGGGGGGGACGAGACAGATACGCAGTATTTT. The chain couples TRBV6-1 to TRBJ2-3; D is perhaps TRBD2 (7 bases). Germline V gene lookup returns CDR1 MNHNS and CDR2 SASEGT. The germline V and J ends were trimmed by 3 bases and 3 bases, with 16 bases remaining between them. This CDR3 contains 16 residues.

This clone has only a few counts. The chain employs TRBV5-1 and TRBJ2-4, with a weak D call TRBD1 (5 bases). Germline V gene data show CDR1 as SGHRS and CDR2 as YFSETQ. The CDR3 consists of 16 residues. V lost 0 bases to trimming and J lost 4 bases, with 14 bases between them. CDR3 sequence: CASSLGPPSGKNIQYF. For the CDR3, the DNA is TGCGCCAGCAGCTTGGGACCACCCTCAGGGAAAAACATTCAGTACTTC.

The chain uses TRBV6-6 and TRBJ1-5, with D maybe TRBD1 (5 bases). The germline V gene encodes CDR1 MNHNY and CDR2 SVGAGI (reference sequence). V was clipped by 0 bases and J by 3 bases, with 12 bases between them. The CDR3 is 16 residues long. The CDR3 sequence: CASSYSASQDNQPQHF. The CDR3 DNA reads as TGTGCCAGCAGTTACTCGGCATCACAGGACAATCAGCCCCAGCATTTT.

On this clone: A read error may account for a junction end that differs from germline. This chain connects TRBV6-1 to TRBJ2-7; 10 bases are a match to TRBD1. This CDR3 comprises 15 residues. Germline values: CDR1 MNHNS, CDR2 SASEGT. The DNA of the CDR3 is TGTGCCAGCAGTAAAGCAGGGACAGGGGCCTACGAGCAGTACTTC. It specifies CASSKAGTGAYEQYF.

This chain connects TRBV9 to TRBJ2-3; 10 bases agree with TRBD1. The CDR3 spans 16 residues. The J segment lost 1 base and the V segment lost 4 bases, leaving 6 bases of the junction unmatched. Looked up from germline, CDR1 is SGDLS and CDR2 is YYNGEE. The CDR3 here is CASSRTGTGGTDTQYF. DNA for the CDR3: TGTGCCAGCAGCCGAACCGGGACAGGGGGCACAGATACGCAGTATTTT.

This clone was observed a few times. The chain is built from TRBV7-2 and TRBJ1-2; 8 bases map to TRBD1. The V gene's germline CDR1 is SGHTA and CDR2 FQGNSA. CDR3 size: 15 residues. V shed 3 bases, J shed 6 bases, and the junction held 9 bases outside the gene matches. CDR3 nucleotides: TGTGCCAGCAGCTTCCGGACAGGGAGTTGGGATGGCTACACCTTC. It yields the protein CASSFRTGSWDGYTF.

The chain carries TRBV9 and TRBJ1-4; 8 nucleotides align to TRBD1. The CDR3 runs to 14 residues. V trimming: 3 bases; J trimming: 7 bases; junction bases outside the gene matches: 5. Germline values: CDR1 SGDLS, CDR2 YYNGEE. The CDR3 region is CASSEQGGSEKLFF. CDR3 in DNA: TGTGCCAGCAGCGAACAGGGGGGAAGTGAAAAACTGTTTTTT.

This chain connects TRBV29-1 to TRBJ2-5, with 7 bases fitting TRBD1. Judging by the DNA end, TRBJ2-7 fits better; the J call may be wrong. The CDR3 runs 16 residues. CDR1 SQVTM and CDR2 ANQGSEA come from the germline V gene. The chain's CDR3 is CSVEDLRGQSSYEQYF. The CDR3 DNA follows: TGCAGCGTTGAAGATCTAAGGGGGCAAAGCTCCTACGAGCAGTACTTC.

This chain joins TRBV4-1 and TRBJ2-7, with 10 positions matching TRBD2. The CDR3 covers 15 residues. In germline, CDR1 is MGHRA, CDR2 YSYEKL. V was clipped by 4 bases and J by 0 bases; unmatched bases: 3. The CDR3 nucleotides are TGCGCCAGCAGCCTGTTAGCGGGGGGCTCCTACGAGCAGTACTTC. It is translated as CASSLLAGGSYEQYF.

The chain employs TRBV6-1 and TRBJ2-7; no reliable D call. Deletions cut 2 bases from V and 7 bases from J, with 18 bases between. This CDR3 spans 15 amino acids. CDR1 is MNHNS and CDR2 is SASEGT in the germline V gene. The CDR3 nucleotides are TGTGCCAGCAGTGAACTGGAGCCCGCGCAGAGGGAGCAGTACTTC. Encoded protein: CASSELEPAQREQYF.

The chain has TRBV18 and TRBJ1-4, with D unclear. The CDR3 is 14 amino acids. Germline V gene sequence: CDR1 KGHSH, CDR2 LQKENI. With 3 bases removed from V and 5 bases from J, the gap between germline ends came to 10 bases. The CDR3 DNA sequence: TGTGCCAGCTCACCTATTCAGACAAATGAAAAACTGTTTTTT. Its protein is CASSPIQTNEKLFF.

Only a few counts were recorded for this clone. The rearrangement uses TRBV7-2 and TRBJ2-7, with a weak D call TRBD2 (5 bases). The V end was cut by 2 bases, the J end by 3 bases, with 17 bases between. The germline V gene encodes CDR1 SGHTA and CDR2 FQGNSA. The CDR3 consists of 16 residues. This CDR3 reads CASSLLLSKLGYEQYF. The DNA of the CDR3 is TGTGCCAGCAGCTTACTTCTCAGCAAACTAGGCTACGAGCAGTACTTC.

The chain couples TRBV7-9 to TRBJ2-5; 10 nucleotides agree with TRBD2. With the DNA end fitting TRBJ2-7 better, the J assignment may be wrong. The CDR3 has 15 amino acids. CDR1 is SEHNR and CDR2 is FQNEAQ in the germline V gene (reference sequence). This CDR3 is CASSTLAGATYEQYF. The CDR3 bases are TGTGCCAGCAGCACTCTAGCGGGGGCCACCTACGAGCAGTACTTC.

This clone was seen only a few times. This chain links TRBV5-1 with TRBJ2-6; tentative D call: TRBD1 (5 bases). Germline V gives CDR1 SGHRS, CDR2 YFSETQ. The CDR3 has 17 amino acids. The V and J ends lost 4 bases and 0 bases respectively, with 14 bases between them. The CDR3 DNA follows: TGCGCCAGCAGCACCGGAAGGGGTTTCTCTGGGGCCAACGTCCTGACTTTC. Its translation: CASSTGRGFSGANVLTF. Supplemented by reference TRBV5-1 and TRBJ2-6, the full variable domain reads KAGVTQTPRYLIKTRGQQVTLSCSPISGHRSVSWYQQTPGQGLQFLFEYFSETQRNKGNFPGRFSGRQFSNSRSEMNVSTLELGDSALYLCASSTGRGFSGANVLTFGAGSRLTVL.

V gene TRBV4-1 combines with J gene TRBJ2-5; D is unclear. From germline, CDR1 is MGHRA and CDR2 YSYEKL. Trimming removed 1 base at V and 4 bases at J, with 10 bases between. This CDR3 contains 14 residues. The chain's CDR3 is CASSQVQVGETQYF. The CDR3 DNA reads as TGCGCCAGCAGCCAAGTTCAAGTCGGAGAGACCCAGTACTTC.

CDR3 loop: CASSESSGAKNIQYF. CDR3 nucleotides: TGCGCCAGCAGTGAGTCATCAGGGGCCAAAAACATTCAGTACTTC. The V and J genes are TRBV10-1 and TRBJ2-4, with D perhaps TRBD1 (5 bases). This CDR3 comprises 15 residues. Trimming took 0 bases from V and 1 from J, leaving 7 bases between them. Per the germline V gene, CDR1 is WNHNN and CDR2 is SYGVQD (reference sequence).

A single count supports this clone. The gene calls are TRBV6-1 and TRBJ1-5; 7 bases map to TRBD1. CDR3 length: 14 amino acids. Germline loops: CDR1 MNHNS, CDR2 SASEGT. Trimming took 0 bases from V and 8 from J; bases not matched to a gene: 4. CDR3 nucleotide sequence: TGTGCCAGCAGTGAAGCGACAGGGATGGAGCCCCAGCATTTT. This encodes CASSEATGMEPQHF.